This T cell receptor beta chain was identified during a study of a mutant IDH1 vaccine in newly diagnosed glioma. For the study at large: Vaccination began 4-6 weeks post radiotherapy alone, or with temozolomide cycles. Antecedent treatment encompassed radiotherapy, temozolomide, or their combination; the majority received both.

Study results and caveats: No link was apparently found between pseudoprogression and changes in top peripheral T cell clonotypes.

Unmatched junction bases numbered 5, after V lost 3 bases and J lost 0 bases. This CDR3 is 15 amino acids long. From germline, CDR1 is MDHEN and CDR2 SYDVKM. Concerning this clone: The antigen is not known.

Generated by immunoSEQ multiplex PCR, the TCRdb table keeps only in-frame clones and is missing some. Found here are about 65,000 clones, approximately 84% of them singletons; the top ten hold 4%. Described time point: week 23, last vaccination. Every vaccine dose comprised 300 ug of mutant IDH1 20-mer peptide plus topical imiquimod. Each of the donors came in with new WHO grade 3 or 4 astrocytomas that were IDH1-mutant and ATRX-lost. This chain connects TRBV28 to TRBJ2-7, with TRBD1 matching 7 bases. The sequence came from a man aged 25 to 45 with glioma. Sample: PBMCs, taken from a glioma patient whose treatment included an IDH1 peptide vaccine. CDR3 protein: CASSLPGTASYEQYF. The CDR3 DNA reads as TGTGCCAGCAGTTTGCCCGGGACAGCCTCCTACGAGCAGTACTTC.